These T cell receptor beta chains were read from a single sample in a study of blood T cell repertoires in COVID-19. TCRdb keeps only in-frame clones here, not all; method: immunoSEQ multiplex PCR. Of about 90,000 clones in the sample, about nine tenths were seen once. Sequencing used peripheral blood. The receptor set was obtained from a man aged 50 to 60 with acute or convalescent COVID-19. Each CDR3 is given with its conserved first and last residue. D genes are given only for firm matches. For some rows the clone size is stated as once, few or many, or as a class when expanded; others skip it.

DNA: TGTGCCAGTAGTATAGATATGACAGTCCTTTACAATGAGCAGTTCTTC
CDR3: CASSIDMTVLYNEQFF
J: TRBJ2-1
V: TRBV19
D: NA
size: NA

DNA: TGTGCCAGCAGCGAAGGACAGGGTAGGGGTTCACCCCTCCACTTT
CDR3: CASSEGQGRGSPLHF
J: TRBJ1-6
V: TRBV5-6
D: TRBD1
size: NA

DNA: TGTGCCATCAGTGAGTCGCAACAGGGGTTGGATGAGCAGTTCTTC
CDR3: CAISESQQGLDEQFF
J: TRBJ2-1
V: TRBV10-3
D: TRBD1
size: NA

DNA: TGTGCCAGCAGTTACGGGGGGGTTCGCTATGGCTACACCTTC
CDR3: CASSYGGVRYGYTF
J: TRBJ1-2
V: TRBV6-5
D: NA
size: NA

DNA: TGTGCCACGGGGGGGACGGGCACCGGGGAGCTGTTTTTT
CDR3: CATGGTGTGELFF
J: TRBJ2-2
V: TRBV10-3
D: TRBD2
size: NA

DNA: TGTGCCAGTAACCTCGCCGCGACTAGCTTCAATGAGCAGTTCTTC
CDR3: CASNLAATSFNEQFF
J: TRBJ2-1
V: TRBV19
D: TRBD2
size: NA

DNA: TGCAGCGTCCGTTGGACAGGGATACGTCCCACTGAAGCTTTCTTT
CDR3: CSVRWTGIRPTEAFF
J: TRBJ1-1
V: TRBV29-1
D: TRBD1
size: NA

DNA: TGTGCCACCAGCTACAAGGGACAGGGGCTAGCCAAAAACATTCAGTACTTC
CDR3: CATSYKGQGLAKNIQYF
J: TRBJ2-4
V: TRBV15
D: TRBD1
size: once

DNA: TGCGCCAGCAGCCAGGACAATAATGAGCAGTTCTTC
CDR3: CASSQDNNEQFF
J: TRBJ2-1
V: TRBV4-3
D: NA
size: NA

DNA: TGTGCCACAAAATCGGACAGCATGAACACTGAAGCTTTCTTT
CDR3: CATKSDSMNTEAFF
J: TRBJ1-1
V: TRBV15
D: NA
size: few

DNA: TGCGCCAGCAGCCCAGCGGGAGGGCGCATGAATACGCAGTATTTT
CDR3: CASSPAGGRMNTQYF
J: TRBJ2-3
V: TRBV5-1
D: TRBD2
size: NA